In this sample, the clone carrying this TCR beta chain turned up once. This sample was taken from a study of blood T cell repertoires in COVID-19. The table came from immunoSEQ multiplex PCR; TCRdb's copy has only in-frame clones and leaves some out. The sample has some 170,000 clones, 76% seen once. The CDR3 is 19 residues long. The V segment lost 3 bases and the J segment 0 bases; nucleotides outside the gene matches: 8. From germline, CDR1 is KGHSH and CDR2 LQKENI. Sequencing was performed on peripheral blood. The chain couples TRBV18 to TRBJ2-1, with TRBD2 matching 13 bases. The sequence was collected from a woman between 50 and 59 years old with active or convalescent COVID-19. The CDR3, as DNA: TGTGCCAGCTCACCGAGGACTAGCGGGGGCCCCCGCTCCTACAATGAGCAGTTCTTC. It specifies CASSPRTSGGPRSYNEQFF.